One and the same sample provided the 18 T cell receptor beta chains below, sequenced in a study of blood T cell repertoires in COVID-19. Produced via immunoSEQ multiplex PCR; TCRdb's table is partial and in-frame only. The sample holds several thousand clones, roughly 90% seen once. The sample comprised peripheral blood. Source of these receptors: a man aged 55 to 69 with acute or convalescent COVID-19.

The chain carries TRBV11-1 and TRBJ2-1; tentative D call: TRBD2 (5 bases). This CDR3 is built from 13 residues. The germline V gene encodes CDR1 SGHAT and CDR2 FQDESV (reference sequence). The germline V and J ends were trimmed by 6 bases and 1 base, with 7 bases remaining between them. The CDR3 DNA follows: TGTGCCAGCAGAGAGGGTTCCTACAATGAGCAGTTCTTC. It encodes CASREGSYNEQFF.

The chain links TRBV2 to TRBJ2-3; 9 nucleotides match TRBD2. Losses at the gene ends were 6 bases for V and 3 bases for J; bases not matched to a gene: 7. Germline lookup yields CDR1 SNHLY and CDR2 FYNNEI. CDR3 length: 15 amino acids. The CDR3 DNA sequence: TGTGCCAGCAGGGCGGCGGGGGGGCGAACAGATACGCAGTATTTT. Amino acids: CASRAAGGRTDTQYF.

V is TRBV29-1 and J is TRBJ2-7, with a possible D match to TRBD1 (6 bases). Germline CDR1 and CDR2: SQVTM and ANQGSEA. The CDR3 runs to 11 residues. The ends were cut back, 1 base at V and 8 bases at J, with 9 bases in the middle. The CDR3 sequence is CSVEADSKQYV. The CDR3 DNA reads as TGCAGCGTTGAAGCGGACAGCAAGCAGTACGTC.

The V call is TRBV5-8, the J call TRBJ1-3, with unresolved D. The CDR3 is 13 amino acids. V lost 4 bases to trimming and J lost 1 base, with 6 bases between them. Germline CDR1 reads SGHTS; CDR2 reads YDEGEE. The CDR3 nucleotides are TGTGCCAGCAGCATTCTTTCTGGAAACACCATATATTTT. It encodes CASSILSGNTIYF.

This rearrangement joins TRBV12-5 to TRBJ1-2; D gene ambiguous. V was trimmed by 7 bases and J by 7 bases, leaving 16 bases between them. The CDR3 sequence is 13 residues long. The V gene's germline CDR1 is LGHNT and CDR2 FRNRAP. The CDR3 region is CASALNEVSGYTF. DNA for the CDR3: TGTGCTAGTGCCCTGAATGAGGTCTCTGGCTACACCTTC.

V gene TRBV6-2 or TRBV6-3 combines with J gene TRBJ1-1, with D uncertain. This CDR3 is 12 amino acids long. V lost 5 bases and J 12 bases, leaving 16 bases between the germline ends. Germline V gives CDR1 MNHEY, CDR2 SVGEGT. CDR3 DNA: TGTGCCAGCAGTGACGAGGTCTTGGATCCTTTCTTT. Protein sequence: CASSDEVLDPFF.

This chain uses TRBV19 with TRBJ2-7, with 10 positions matching TRBD1. This CDR3 has 13 residues. Per germline, CDR1 LNHDA and CDR2 SQIVND (reference sequence). The junction had 7 bases not matched to a gene; V was cut back by 10 bases and J by 4 bases. CDR3 protein: CATSRDRGYEQYF. For the CDR3, the DNA is TGTGCCACTTCCCGGGACAGGGGTTACGAGCAGTACTTC.

The chain recombines TRBV5-4 with TRBJ1-2; tentative D call: TRBD1 (6 bases). V lost 3 bases and J 3 bases, leaving 12 bases between the germline ends. Germline V gives CDR1 SGHNT, CDR2 YYREEE (reference sequence). The CDR3 loop spans 14 amino acids. The CDR3 region has the DNA TGTGCCAGCAGCTCCCAGGGGATGTACTATGGCTACACCTTC. Amino acid sequence: CASSSQGMYYGYTF. The full variable domain, rest sourced from reference TRBV5-4 and TRBJ1-2, is ETGVTQSPTHLIKTRGQQVTLRCSSQSGHNTVSWYQQALGQGPQFIFQYYREEENGRGNFPPRFSGLQFPNYSSELNVNALELDDSALYLCASSSQGMYYGYTFGSGTRLTVV.

This clone was seen once. The chain is built from TRBV7-8 and TRBJ1-1, with D maybe TRBD1 (5 bases). Germline CDR1 SGHVS, CDR2 FQNEAQ. Between the trimmed V and J ends, which lost 0 bases and 4 bases, there was a span of 9 bases. This CDR3 has 14 amino acids. CDR3 residues: CASSLARQGTEAFF. DNA of the CDR3: TGTGCCAGCAGCTTAGCGAGGCAGGGCACTGAAGCTTTCTTT. Drawing the rest from reference TRBV7-8 and TRBJ1-1, the complete variable domain is GAGVSQSPRYKVAKRGQDVALRCDPISGHVSLFWYQQALGQGPEFLTYFQNEAQLDKSGLPSDRFFAERPEGSVSTLKIQRTQQEDSAVYLCASSLARQGTEAFFGQGTRLTVV.

The chain uses TRBV6-5 and TRBJ2-2; TRBD2 matches at 7 bases. The CDR3 covers 14 residues. V shed 10 bases and J 1 base; nucleotides not matched to a gene: 6. Germline CDR1 is MNHEY and CDR2 is SVGAGI. The CDR3 protein is CATGSSGNTGELFF. In nucleotides, the CDR3 is TGTGCCACCGGCTCTAGCGGGAACACCGGGGAGCTGTTTTTT.

This chain joins TRBV4-1 and TRBJ1-5; D is ambiguous. Germline V gene lookup returns CDR1 MGHRA and CDR2 YSYEKL. Trimming stripped 1 base from V and 2 bases from J, with 15 bases between. The CDR3 spans 17 residues. CDR3 coding DNA: TGCGCCAGCAGCCAAGTTCCGCTCCTCCGGGGCAATCAGCCCCAGCATTTT. It specifies CASSQVPLLRGNQPQHF.

The chain uses TRBV10-1 and TRBJ2-3, with 10 nucleotides matching TRBD2. This CDR3 has 21 residues. The germline gives CDR1 WNHNN, CDR2 SYGVQD (reference sequence). V was clipped by 3 bases and J by 4 bases; unmatched bases: 22. The CDR3 region is CASSDPSGTPTSGTNPDTQYF. Written as DNA, the CDR3 is TGCGCCAGCAGTGACCCCTCCGGGACTCCTACTAGCGGGACCAACCCAGATACGCAGTATTTT.

This chain links TRBV9 with TRBJ2-2, with 10 bases aligning to TRBD1. J was trimmed by 0 bases and V by 4 bases; bases with no gene match: 12. This CDR3 region has 19 residues. CDR1 is SGDLS, CDR2 YYNGEE, per germline. The DNA for the CDR3 is TGTGCCAGCAGCATCCCTGCGGGACAGGGGTCCTCGAACACCGGGGAGCTGTTTTTT. It encodes CASSIPAGQGSSNTGELFF.

The V call is TRBV3-1 (or the pseudogene TRBV3-2), the J call TRBJ2-2, with a possible D match to TRBD2 (5 bases). CDR3 size: 18 residues. V was clipped by 2 bases and J by 2 bases, with 18 bases between them. CDR1 and CDR2 from the germline V gene are LGHDT and YNNKEL (reference sequence). The chain's CDR3 is CASSQRHLGRTNTGELFF. CDR3 nucleotides: TGTGCCAGCAGCCAAAGACATCTCGGGCGGACTAACACCGGGGAGCTGTTTTTT.

This rearrangement joins TRBV9 to TRBJ2-1, with 9 bases lining up with TRBD2. J was trimmed by 2 bases and V by 0 bases; bases with no gene match: 9. The CDR3 is 18 amino acids. Germline V gives CDR1 SGDLS, CDR2 YYNGEE. CDR3 nucleotide sequence: TGTGCCAGCAGCGTAGGGGCTAGCGGGGCTCCGGCCTACAATGAGCAGTTCTTC. This codes for CASSVGASGAPAYNEQFF.

The V call is TRBV28, the J call TRBJ2-1; TRBD2 matches at 8 bases. CDR1 and CDR2 from the germline V gene are MDHEN and SYDVKM. The CDR3 length is 15 residues. Trimming took 5 bases from V and 4 from J; bases not matched to a gene: 7. The CDR3 region has the DNA TGTGCCAGCAGTGAGCGGGGGACGAAATACAATGAGCAGTTCTTC. Translation gives CASSERGTKYNEQFF.

The V call is TRBV5-6, the J call TRBJ2-5; 8 nucleotides match TRBD1. J was trimmed by 5 bases and V by 3 bases; bases with no gene match: 6. Per germline, CDR1 SGHDT and CDR2 YYEEEE. The CDR3 runs to 14 residues. CDR3 DNA: TGTGCCAGCAGCTCCCAGGGGGCGCGGGAGACCCAGTACTTC. Residues: CASSSQGARETQYF.

This clone is large (0.1 to 1%) by share. The chain is built from TRBV2 and TRBJ1-6, with D unclear. V lost 6 bases and J 0 bases, leaving 12 bases between the germline ends. CDR3 size: 16 residues. Germline CDR1 SNHLY, CDR2 FYNNEI. The CDR3 DNA reads as TGTGCCAGCAGACCGACTGGGAGCTCCTATAATTCACCCCTCCACTTT. Encoded protein: CASRPTGSSYNSPLHF. The full variable domain, its missing parts supplied by reference TRBV2 and TRBJ1-6, is EPEVTQTPSHQVTQMGQEVILRCVPISNHLYFYWYRQILGQKVEFLVSFYNNEISEKSEIFDDQFSVERPDGSNFTLKIRSTKLEDSAMYFCASRPTGSSYNSPLHFGNGTRLTVT.